This T cell receptor beta chain was found in a study of T cell repertoires in cytomegalovirus infection. TCRdb re-derived calls from the reads in MiXCR, one entry per CDR3 protein. The sample has about 830,000 distinct CDR3 sequences; 30% to 35% are singletons. As for this clonotype: Its antigen is not identified.

Material: cultured CD8+ T cells from PBMCs, obtained from culture after CMV antigen stimulation. The clonotype comes from a human donor in good health (CMV status not recorded). Some clones in this sample may be carry-over from other donors' samples.

The CDR3, as DNA: TGTGCCAGCAGTCATGACAGGTCCTCCTACGAGCAGTACTTC. This gives the protein CASSHDRSSYEQYF. The chain is built from TRBV12-3 or TRBV12-4 and TRBJ2-7, with D possibly being TRBD1 (6 bases). CDR3 length: 14 residues. Trimming shortened V by 5 bases and J by 0 bases, and 11 bases separated the two germline ends.